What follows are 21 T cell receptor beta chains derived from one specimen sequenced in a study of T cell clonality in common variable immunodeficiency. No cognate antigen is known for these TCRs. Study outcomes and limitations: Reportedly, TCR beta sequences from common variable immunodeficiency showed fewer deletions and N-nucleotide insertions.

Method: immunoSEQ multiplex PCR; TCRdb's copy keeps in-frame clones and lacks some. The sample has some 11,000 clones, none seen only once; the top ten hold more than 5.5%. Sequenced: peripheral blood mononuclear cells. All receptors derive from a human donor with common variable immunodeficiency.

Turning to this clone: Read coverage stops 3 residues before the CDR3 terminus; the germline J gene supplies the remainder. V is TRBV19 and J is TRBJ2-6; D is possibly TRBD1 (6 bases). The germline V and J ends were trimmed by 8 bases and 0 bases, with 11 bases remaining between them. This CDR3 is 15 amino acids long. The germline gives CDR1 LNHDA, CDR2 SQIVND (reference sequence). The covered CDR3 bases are TGTGCCAGTCGACAGGCTTACTCTGGGGCCAACGTC. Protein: CASRQAYSGANV. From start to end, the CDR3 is CASRQAYSGANVLTF. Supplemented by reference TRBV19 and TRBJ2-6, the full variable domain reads DGGITQSPKYLFRKEGQNVTLSCEQNLNHDAMYWYRQDPGQGLRLIYYSQIVNDFQKGDIAEGYSVSREKKESFPLTVTSAQKNPTAFYLCASRQAYSGANVLTFGAGSRLTVL.

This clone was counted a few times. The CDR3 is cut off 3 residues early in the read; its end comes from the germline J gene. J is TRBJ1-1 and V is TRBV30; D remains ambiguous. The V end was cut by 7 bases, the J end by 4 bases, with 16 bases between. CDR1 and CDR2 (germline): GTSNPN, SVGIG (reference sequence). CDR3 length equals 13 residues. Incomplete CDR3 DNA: TGTGCCTACCGAGGGTATCCGGCCACTGAA. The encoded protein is CAYRGYPATE. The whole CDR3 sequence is CAYRGYPATEAFF.

The DNA read from the CDR3 is TGTGCCTGGAGTGTACAAGGGGGCGCCTACAATGAG. Residues: CAWSVQGGAYNE. The CDR3 reads in full as CAWSVQGGAYNEQFF. The chain combines TRBV30 with TRBJ2-1; 7 bases are a match to TRBD1. The read terminates 3 residues ahead of where the CDR3 ends, so the germline J gene completes it. Germline loops: CDR1 GTSNPN, CDR2 SVGIG (reference sequence). J was trimmed by 2 bases and V by 0 bases; bases with no gene match: 4. This CDR3 contains 15 residues.

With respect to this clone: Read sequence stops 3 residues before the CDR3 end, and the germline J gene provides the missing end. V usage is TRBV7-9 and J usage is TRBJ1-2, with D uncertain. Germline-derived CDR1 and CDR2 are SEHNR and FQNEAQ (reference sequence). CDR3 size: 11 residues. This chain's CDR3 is CASSYQAGYTF. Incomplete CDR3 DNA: TGTGCCAGCAGCTACCAAGCGGGC. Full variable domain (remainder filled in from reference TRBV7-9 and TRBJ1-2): DTGVSQNPRHKITKRGQNVTFRCDPISEHNRLYWYRQTLGQGPEFLTYFQNEAQLEKSRLLSDRFSAERPKGSFSTLEIQRTEQGDSAMYLCASSYQAGYTFGSGTRLTVV.

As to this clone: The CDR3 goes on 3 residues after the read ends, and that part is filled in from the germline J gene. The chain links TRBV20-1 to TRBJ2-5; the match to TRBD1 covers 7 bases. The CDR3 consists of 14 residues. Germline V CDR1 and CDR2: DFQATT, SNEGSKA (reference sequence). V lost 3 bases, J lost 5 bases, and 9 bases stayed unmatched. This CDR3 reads CSASRQGIMETQYF. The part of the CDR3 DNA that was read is TGCAGTGCTAGTAGACAGGGCATAATGGAGACC.

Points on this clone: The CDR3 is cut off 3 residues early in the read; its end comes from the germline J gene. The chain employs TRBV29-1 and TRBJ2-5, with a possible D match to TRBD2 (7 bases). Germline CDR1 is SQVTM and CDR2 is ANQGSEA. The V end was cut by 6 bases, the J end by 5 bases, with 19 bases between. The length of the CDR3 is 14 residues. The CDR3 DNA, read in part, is TGCAGCGTACCACTTTGGGGGGGGCGGGAGACC. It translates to CSVPLWGGRET. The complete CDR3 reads CSVPLWGGRETQYF.

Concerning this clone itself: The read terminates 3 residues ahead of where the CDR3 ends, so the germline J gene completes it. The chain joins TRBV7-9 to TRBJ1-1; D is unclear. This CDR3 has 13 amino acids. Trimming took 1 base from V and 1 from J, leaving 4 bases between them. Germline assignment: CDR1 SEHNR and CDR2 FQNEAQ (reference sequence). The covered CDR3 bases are TGTGCCAGCAGCTTAGAAGGGAACACTGAA. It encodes CASSLEGNTE. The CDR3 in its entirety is CASSLEGNTEAFF.

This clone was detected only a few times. The sequenced CDR3 bases are TGTGCCAGCTCGCCAAGACTAGCGGGGGGTCCAAGAGTCTACAATGAG. This gives the protein CASSPRLAGGPRVYNE. The full CDR3 protein is CASSPRLAGGPRVYNEQFF. V gene TRBV18 combines with J gene TRBJ2-1, with 13 bases identical to TRBD2. The DNA ends 3 residues before the CDR3 does, and the rest of the CDR3 is filled in from the germline J gene. Germline V gene lookup returns CDR1 KGHSH and CDR2 LQKENI. V lost 6 bases, J lost 3 bases, and 14 bases stayed unmatched. The CDR3 has 19 residues.

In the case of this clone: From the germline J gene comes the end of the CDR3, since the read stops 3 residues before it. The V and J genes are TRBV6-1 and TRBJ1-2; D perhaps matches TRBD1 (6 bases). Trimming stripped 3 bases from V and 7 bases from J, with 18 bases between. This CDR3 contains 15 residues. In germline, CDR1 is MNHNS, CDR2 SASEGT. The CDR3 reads CASSDWVQGIGGYTF. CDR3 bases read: TGTGCCAGCAGTGATTGGGTCCAGGGGATAGGTGGC.

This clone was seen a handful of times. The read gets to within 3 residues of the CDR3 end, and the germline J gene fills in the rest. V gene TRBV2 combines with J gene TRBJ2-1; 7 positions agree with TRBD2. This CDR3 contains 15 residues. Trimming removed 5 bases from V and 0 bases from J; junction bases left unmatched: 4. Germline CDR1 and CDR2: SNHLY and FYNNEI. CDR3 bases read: TGTGCCAGCAGTCAGGGACTACTCTCCTACAATGAG. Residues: CASSQGLLSYNE. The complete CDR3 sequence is CASSQGLLSYNEQFF. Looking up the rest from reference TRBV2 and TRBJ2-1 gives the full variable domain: EPEVTQTPSHQVTQMGQEVILRCVPISNHLYFYWYRQILGQKVEFLVSFYNNEISEKSEIFDDQFSVERPDGSNFTLKIRSTKLEDSAMYFCASSQGLLSYNEQFFGPGTRLTVL.

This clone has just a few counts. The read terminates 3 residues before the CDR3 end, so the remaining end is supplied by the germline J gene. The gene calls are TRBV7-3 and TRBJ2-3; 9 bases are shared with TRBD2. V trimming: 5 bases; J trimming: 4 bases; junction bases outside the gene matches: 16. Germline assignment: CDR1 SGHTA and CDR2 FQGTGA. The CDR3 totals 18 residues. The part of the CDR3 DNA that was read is TGTGCCAGCAGCCGAGCGGTTCGCGGGGGGGCCCTTCCAGATACG. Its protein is CASSRAVRGGALPDT. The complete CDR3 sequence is CASSRAVRGGALPDTQYF.

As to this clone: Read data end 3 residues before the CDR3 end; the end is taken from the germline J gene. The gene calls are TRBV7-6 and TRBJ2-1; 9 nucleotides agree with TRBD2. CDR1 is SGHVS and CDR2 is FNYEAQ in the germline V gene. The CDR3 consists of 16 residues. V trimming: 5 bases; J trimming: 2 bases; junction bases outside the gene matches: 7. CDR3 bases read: TGTGCCAGCAGCATAAGGACTAGCGAGACCTACAATGAG. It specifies CASSIRTSETYNE. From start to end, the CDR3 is CASSIRTSETYNEQFF.

The CDR3 here is CARQVQETQYF. The CDR3 bases that were read are TGTGCCCGACAAGTCCAAGAGACC. The chain employs TRBV2 and TRBJ2-5; D call uncertain. The observed sequence ends 3 residues before the CDR3 terminus, with the missing tail filled in from the germline J gene. The CDR3 totals 11 residues. Germline V gives CDR1 SNHLY, CDR2 FYNNEI. Trimming cost V 11 bases and J 1 base, with 8 bases left between them.

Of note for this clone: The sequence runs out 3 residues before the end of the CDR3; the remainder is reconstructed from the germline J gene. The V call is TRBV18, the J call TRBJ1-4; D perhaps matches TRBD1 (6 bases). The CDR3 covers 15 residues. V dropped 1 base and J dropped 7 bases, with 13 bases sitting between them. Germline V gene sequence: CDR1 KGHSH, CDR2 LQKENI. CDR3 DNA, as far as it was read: TGTGCCAGCTCACCACGTGTGTCAGGGGCTGAAAAA. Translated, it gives CASSPRVSGAEK. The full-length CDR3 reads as CASSPRVSGAEKLFF.

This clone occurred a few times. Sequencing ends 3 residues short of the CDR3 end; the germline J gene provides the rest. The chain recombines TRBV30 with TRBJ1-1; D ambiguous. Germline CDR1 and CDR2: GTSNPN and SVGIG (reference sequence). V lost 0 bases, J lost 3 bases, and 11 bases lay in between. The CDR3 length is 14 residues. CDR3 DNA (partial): TGTGCCTGGAGTGTACCCCGGCAGGACACTGAA. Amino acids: CAWSVPRQDTE. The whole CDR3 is CAWSVPRQDTEAFF.

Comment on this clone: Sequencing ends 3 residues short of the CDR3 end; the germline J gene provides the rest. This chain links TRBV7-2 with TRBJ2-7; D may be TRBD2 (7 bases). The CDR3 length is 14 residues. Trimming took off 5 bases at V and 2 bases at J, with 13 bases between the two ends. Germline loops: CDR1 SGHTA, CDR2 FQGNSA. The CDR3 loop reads CASSPGGHTYEQYF. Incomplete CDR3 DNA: TGTGCCAGCAGCCCGGGGGGACATACCTACGAG.

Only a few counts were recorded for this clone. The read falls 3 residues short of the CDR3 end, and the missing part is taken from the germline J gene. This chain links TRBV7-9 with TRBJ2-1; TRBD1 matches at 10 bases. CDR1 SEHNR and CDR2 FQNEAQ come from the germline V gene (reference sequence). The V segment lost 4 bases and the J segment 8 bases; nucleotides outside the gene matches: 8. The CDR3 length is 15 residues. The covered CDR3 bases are TGTGCCAGCAGCTCGGGACAGGGGAAGATCGATGAG. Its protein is CASSSGQGKIDE. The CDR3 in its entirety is CASSSGQGKIDEQFF.

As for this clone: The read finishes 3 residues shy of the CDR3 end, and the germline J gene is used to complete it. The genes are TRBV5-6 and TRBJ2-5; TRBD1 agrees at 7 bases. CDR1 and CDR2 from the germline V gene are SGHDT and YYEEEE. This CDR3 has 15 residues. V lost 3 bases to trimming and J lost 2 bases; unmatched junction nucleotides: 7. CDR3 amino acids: CASSYYLTGQETQYF. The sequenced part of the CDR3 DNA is TGTGCCAGCAGCTATTACTTGACAGGGCAAGAGACC.

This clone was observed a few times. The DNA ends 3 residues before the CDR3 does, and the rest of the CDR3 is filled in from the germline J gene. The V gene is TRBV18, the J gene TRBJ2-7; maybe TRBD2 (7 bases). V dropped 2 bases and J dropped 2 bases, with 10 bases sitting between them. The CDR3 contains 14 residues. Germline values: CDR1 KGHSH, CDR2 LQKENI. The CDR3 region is CASSPGGGPYEQYF. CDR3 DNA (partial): TGTGCCAGCTCACCAGGCGGGGGCCCCTACGAG.

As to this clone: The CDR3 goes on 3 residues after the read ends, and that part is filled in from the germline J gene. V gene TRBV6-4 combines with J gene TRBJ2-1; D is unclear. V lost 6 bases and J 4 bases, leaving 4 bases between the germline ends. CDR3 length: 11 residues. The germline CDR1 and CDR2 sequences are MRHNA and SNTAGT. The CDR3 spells CASRSYNEQFF. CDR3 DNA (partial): TGTGCCAGCAGGTCGTACAATGAG.

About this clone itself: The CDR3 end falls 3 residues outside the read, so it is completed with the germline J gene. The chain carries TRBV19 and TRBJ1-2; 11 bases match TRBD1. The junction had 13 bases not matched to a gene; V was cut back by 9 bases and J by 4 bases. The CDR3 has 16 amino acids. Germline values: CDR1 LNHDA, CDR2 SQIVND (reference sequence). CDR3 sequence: CASGLDRGRQGYGYTF. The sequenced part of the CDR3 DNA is TGTGCCAGCGGGTTGGACAGGGGGCGCCAGGGCTATGGC. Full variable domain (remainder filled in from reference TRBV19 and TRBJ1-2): DGGITQSPKYLFRKEGQNVTLSCEQNLNHDAMYWYRQDPGQGLRLIYYSQIVNDFQKGDIAEGYSVSREKKESFPLTVTSAQKNPTAFYLCASGLDRGRQGYGYTFGSGTRLTVV.